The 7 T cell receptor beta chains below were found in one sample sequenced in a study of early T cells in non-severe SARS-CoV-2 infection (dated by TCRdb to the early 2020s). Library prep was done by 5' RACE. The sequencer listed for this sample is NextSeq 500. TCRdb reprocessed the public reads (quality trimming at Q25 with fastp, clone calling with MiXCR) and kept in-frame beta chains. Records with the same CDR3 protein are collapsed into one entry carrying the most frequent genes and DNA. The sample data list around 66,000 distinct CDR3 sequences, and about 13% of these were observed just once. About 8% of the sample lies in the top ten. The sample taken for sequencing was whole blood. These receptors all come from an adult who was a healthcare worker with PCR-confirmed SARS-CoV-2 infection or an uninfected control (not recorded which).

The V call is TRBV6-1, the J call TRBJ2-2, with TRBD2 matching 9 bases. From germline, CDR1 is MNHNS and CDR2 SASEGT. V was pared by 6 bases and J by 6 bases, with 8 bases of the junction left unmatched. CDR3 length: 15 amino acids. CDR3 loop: CASRGGLATAGELFF. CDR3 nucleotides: TGTGCCAGCAGGGGCGGACTAGCGACGGCCGGGGAGCTGTTTTTT.

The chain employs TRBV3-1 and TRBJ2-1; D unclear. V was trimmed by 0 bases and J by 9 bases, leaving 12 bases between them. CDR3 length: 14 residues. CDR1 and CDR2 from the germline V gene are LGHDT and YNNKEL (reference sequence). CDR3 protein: CASSQEGIAREQFF. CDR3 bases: TGTGCCAGCAGCCAAGAAGGGATAGCCCGTGAGCAGTTCTTC.

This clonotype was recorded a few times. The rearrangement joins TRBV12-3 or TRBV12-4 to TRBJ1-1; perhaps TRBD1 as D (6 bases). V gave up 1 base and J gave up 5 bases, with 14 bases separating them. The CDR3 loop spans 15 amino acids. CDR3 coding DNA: TGTGCCAGCAGTTTAGTCTTACAGGGTAGTACTGAAGCTTTCTTT. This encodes CASSLVLQGSTEAFF.

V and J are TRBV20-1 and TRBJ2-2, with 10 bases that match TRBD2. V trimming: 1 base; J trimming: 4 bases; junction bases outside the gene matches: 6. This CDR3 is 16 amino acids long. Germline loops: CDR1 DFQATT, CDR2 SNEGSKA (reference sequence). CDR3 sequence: CSARVSGRDGTGELFF. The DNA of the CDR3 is TGCAGTGCTAGAGTGAGCGGGAGGGACGGCACCGGGGAGCTGTTTTTT.

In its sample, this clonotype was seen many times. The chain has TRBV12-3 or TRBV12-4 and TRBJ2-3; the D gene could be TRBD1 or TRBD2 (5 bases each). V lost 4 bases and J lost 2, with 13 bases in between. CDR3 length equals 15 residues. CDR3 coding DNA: TGTGCCAGCAGTTCGTCGGGGACGCCCACAGATACGCAGTATTTT. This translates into CASSSSGTPTDTQYF.

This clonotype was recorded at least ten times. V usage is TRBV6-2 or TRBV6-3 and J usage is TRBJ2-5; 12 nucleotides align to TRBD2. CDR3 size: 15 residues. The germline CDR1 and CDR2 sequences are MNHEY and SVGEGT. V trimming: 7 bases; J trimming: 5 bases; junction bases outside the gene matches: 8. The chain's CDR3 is CASTQTSGRVETQYF. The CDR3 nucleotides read TGTGCCAGCACCCAGACTAGCGGGAGAGTGGAGACCCAGTACTTC.

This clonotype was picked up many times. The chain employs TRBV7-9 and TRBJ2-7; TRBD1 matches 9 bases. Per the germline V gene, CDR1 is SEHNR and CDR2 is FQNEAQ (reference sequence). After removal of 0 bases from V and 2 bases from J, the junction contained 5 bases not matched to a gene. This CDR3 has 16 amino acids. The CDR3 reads CASSLARGTGTYEQYF. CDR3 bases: TGTGCCAGCAGCTTAGCTCGAGGGACAGGGACCTACGAGCAGTACTTC.